The 7 T cell receptor beta chains given below trace back to one sample, sequenced in a study of cytomegalovirus exposure and HLA in healthy donors. Amplification used 60 Vbeta primers and 13 Jbeta primers. Sequencing used immunoSEQ multiplex PCR; TCRdb keeps in-frame clones, though not all of them. This table has roughly 150,000 clones, about four fifths appearing once. Source material: PBMCs. The receptors stem from a male donor in good health and CMV-seropositive.

The V and J genes are TRBV28 and TRBJ1-2; weak D call: TRBD1 (5 bases). The V and J ends lost 5 bases and 8 bases respectively, with 18 bases between them. The germline gives CDR1 MDHEN, CDR2 SYDVKM. This CDR3 contains 14 residues. This CDR3 reads CASSRPTGLGGYTF. CDR3 DNA sequence: TGTGCCAGCAGTCGTCCGACGGGACTTGGGGGCTACACCTTC.

The gene calls are TRBV9 and TRBJ1-5; the match to TRBD1 covers 7 bases. The CDR3 runs to 18 residues. Trimming took 4 bases from V and 0 from J; bases not matched to a gene: 13. Germline loops: CDR1 SGDLS, CDR2 YYNGEE. CDR3 sequence: CASSLPRKQGNSNQPQHF. The CDR3 region has the DNA TGTGCCAGCAGCCTACCCAGAAAACAGGGGAATAGCAATCAGCCCCAGCATTTT.

This rearrangement joins TRBV5-4 to TRBJ2-7; perhaps TRBD1 as D (8 bases). CDR3 length: 18 residues. The germline V gene encodes CDR1 SGHNT and CDR2 YYREEE (reference sequence). V shed 4 bases and J shed 3 bases, with 26 bases lying between them. CDR3 coding DNA: TGTGCCAGCAGCCCACCTTTTAGCAGCGGGACAGGTAGCTACGAGCAGTACTTC. Its protein product is CASSPPFSSGTGSYEQYF.

This clone was recorded a few times. The chain couples TRBV11-2 to TRBJ1-5; weak D call: TRBD1 (5 bases). Trimming removed 3 bases at V and 0 bases at J, with 15 bases between. The CDR3 covers 17 residues. Germline V gene data show CDR1 as SGHAT and CDR2 as FQNNGV. DNA of the CDR3: TGTGCCAGCAGCTTGGGATGGGGGGGATATAGCAATCAGCCCCAGCATTTT. This codes for CASSLGWGGYSNQPQHF.

The chain couples TRBV4-3 to TRBJ2-7; 15 positions match TRBD2. Germline CDR1 LGHNA, CDR2 YSLEER. The CDR3 has 16 residues. Trimming removed 1 base from V and 6 bases from J; junction bases left unmatched: 4. CDR3: CASSQVWGLAGGEQYF. In nucleotides, the CDR3 is TGCGCCAGCAGCCAAGTCTGGGGACTAGCGGGAGGCGAGCAGTACTTC.

Notes on this clone: One end of the junction fails to match germline, which may point to a read error. The chain combines TRBV11-2 with TRBJ2-4; weak D call: TRBD2 (7 bases). In germline, CDR1 is SGHAT, CDR2 FQNNGV. The CDR3 has 17 residues. The CDR3 DNA follows: TGTGCCAGCAGCTTGGTCTCGGGTGCGGGGGCCAAAAACAGTCAGTACTTC. This gives the protein CASSLVSGAGAKNSQYF.

V is TRBV7-2 and J is TRBJ2-4; the match to TRBD2 covers 11 bases. Losses at the gene ends were 3 bases for V and 4 bases for J; bases not matched to a gene: 8. Germline CDR1 SGHTA, CDR2 FQGNSA. The CDR3 spans 17 residues. The CDR3 DNA sequence: TGTGCCAGCAGCTTCCTACTAGCGGGAGATGGTAAAAACATTCAGTACTTC. Translated, it gives CASSFLLAGDGKNIQYF. Full variable domain (rest looked up from reference TRBV7-2 and TRBJ2-4): GAGVSQSPSNKVTEKGKDVELRCDPISGHTALYWYRQSLGQGLEFLIYFQGNSAPDKSGLPSDRFSAERTGGSVSTLTIQRTQQEDSAVYLCASSFLLAGDGKNIQYFGAGTRLSVL.